This T cell receptor (beta chain) was profiled in a study of T-cell reconstitution after alpha-beta-depleted transplantation in children. Study results and limitations: After one year, T-cell counts and TCRbeta diversity mostly came from new T cells. After transplant, high TCRbeta diversity at day 60 in some patients arose from surviving recipient T cells and thymic progenitors.

CDR3 size: 14 residues. Trimming shortened V by 4 bases and J by 4 bases, and 13 bases separated the two germline ends. Germline CDR1 SEHNR, CDR2 FQNEAQ (reference sequence). A note on this clonotype: Antigen: not known.

During its preparation, the TCRbeta library received unique molecular identifiers. TCRdb ran MiXCR on the PCR reads and lists one entry per CDR3 protein. Among some 350,000 distinct CDR3 sequences listed, roughly 16% were seen once. This sequence originates from a male patient aged 2 to 10 who had a stem cell transplant for acute lymphoblastic leukemia, so the T cells may come from the graft donor. This chain joins TRBV7-9 and TRBJ1-1; no reliable D call. Sequencing was performed on PBMCs, mostly from graft donor cells, taken 360 days after TCRalphabeta/CD19-depleted stem cell transplant. The CDR3 nucleotides are TGTGCCAGCAGCTCAGGAAGCGGGGTCACTGAAGCTTTCTTT. The encoded protein is CASSSGSGVTEAFF.